The rows below give T cell receptor beta chains drawn from one sample of a study of blood T cell repertoires in COVID-19. The data were produced by immunoSEQ multiplex PCR, yet TCRdb's version contains in-frame clones alone and is incomplete. The data contain just over 650,000 clones, approximately 90% of them seen just once; the ten biggest clones take up about 0.26%. Sequencing used peripheral blood. These TCRs come from a woman aged 18 to 35 with acute or convalescent COVID-19. The CDR3 runs from the conserved cysteine through the conserved F or W. D genes are given only for firm matches. Part of the rows lack a size; the others show once, few, many or a class for expanded clones.

clone_size: .; v_call: TRBV6-1; d_call: .; j_call: TRBJ1-2; cdr3_aa: CASSEARVTGNYGYTF; cdr3_nt: TGTGCCAGCAGTGAAGCGCGGGTTACAGGGAACTATGGCTACACCTTC
clone_size: .; v_call: TRBV6-2/TRBV6-3; d_call: .; j_call: TRBJ1-6; cdr3_aa: CASSTGISLHF; cdr3_nt: TGTGCCAGCAGTACGGGGATTTCCCTCCACTTT
clone_size: few; v_call: TRBV6-6; d_call: .; j_call: TRBJ1-4; cdr3_aa: CASSYQVEKLFF; cdr3_nt: TGTGCCAGCAGTTACCAGGTGGAAAAACTGTTTTTT
clone_size: .; v_call: TRBV3-1/TRBV3-2; d_call: .; j_call: TRBJ2-7; cdr3_aa: CASSRPLTREQYF; cdr3_nt: TGTGCCAGCAGCCGGCCCCTCACCCGCGAGCAGTACTTC
clone_size: .; v_call: TRBV27; d_call: .; j_call: TRBJ2-7; cdr3_aa: CASSPDRLSYEQYF; cdr3_nt: TGTGCCAGCAGTCCAGACAGGCTATCCTACGAGCAGTACTTC
clone_size: .; v_call: TRBV6-1; d_call: .; j_call: TRBJ1-3; cdr3_aa: CASSEAPGAGNTIYF; cdr3_nt: TGTGCCAGCAGTGAAGCGCCAGGGGCTGGAAACACCATATATTTT
clone_size: .; v_call: TRBV7-8; d_call: .; j_call: TRBJ1-1; cdr3_aa: CASSSHLGKGGAGAEAFF; cdr3_nt: TGTGCCAGCAGCTCCCACCTGGGTAAGGGGGGGGCAGGGGCTGAAGCTTTCTTT
clone_size: .; v_call: TRBV30; d_call: .; j_call: TRBJ1-2; cdr3_aa: CAWSDEVAVHGYTF; cdr3_nt: TGTGCCTGGAGTGACGAGGTCGCCGTTCATGGCTACACCTTC
clone_size: .; v_call: TRBV4-1; d_call: .; j_call: TRBJ1-6; cdr3_aa: CASSQAVQGSPLHF; cdr3_nt: TGCGCCAGCAGCCAAGCAGTGCAGGGTTCACCCCTCCACTTT
clone_size: .; v_call: TRBV4-3; d_call: .; j_call: TRBJ2-7; cdr3_aa: CASSQGGAYEQYF; cdr3_nt: TGCGCCAGCAGCCAAGGGGGGGCCTACGAGCAGTACTTC
clone_size: .; v_call: TRBV14; d_call: .; j_call: TRBJ1-1; cdr3_aa: CASSQGQGETEAFF; cdr3_nt: TGTGCCAGCAGCCAAGGCCAGGGTGAAACTGAAGCTTTCTTT
clone_size: .; v_call: TRBV19; d_call: TRBD1; j_call: TRBJ2-2; cdr3_aa: CASSANRGPVGELFF; cdr3_nt: TGTGCCAGTAGTGCCAACAGGGGGCCCGTCGGGGAGCTGTTTTTT
clone_size: .; v_call: TRBV9; d_call: TRBD2; j_call: TRBJ2-2; cdr3_aa: CASTDGPGTSATGELFF; cdr3_nt: TGTGCCAGCACAGACGGACCTGGGACTAGCGCCACCGGGGAGCTGTTTTTT
clone_size: .; v_call: TRBV21-1; d_call: .; j_call: TRBJ2-1; cdr3_aa: CASSKALGSSYNEQFF; cdr3_nt: TGTGCCAGCAGCAAAGCGCTGGGGAGCTCCTACAATGAGCAGTTCTTC
clone_size: .; v_call: TRBV6-2/TRBV6-3; d_call: .; j_call: TRBJ2-1; cdr3_aa: CASSGTKGTDEQFF; cdr3_nt: TGTGCCAGCAGCGGGACAAAGGGGACGGATGAGCAGTTCTTC
clone_size: .; v_call: TRBV11-2; d_call: TRBD2; j_call: TRBJ2-7; cdr3_aa: CASSPITSVSREQYF; cdr3_nt: TGTGCCAGCAGCCCAATAACTAGCGTGTCTCGCGAGCAGTACTTC
clone_size: .; v_call: TRBV6-5; d_call: .; j_call: TRBJ2-7; cdr3_aa: CASRHSYEQYF; cdr3_nt: TGTGCCAGCAGACACTCCTACGAGCAGTACTTC
clone_size: .; v_call: TRBV19; d_call: .; j_call: TRBJ1-5; cdr3_aa: CASTIVTGHNQPQHF; cdr3_nt: TGTGCCAGTACCATAGTTACAGGGCACAATCAGCCCCAGCATTTT
clone_size: .; v_call: TRBV5-1; d_call: .; j_call: TRBJ2-7; cdr3_aa: CASSLAGNYEQYF; cdr3_nt: TGCGCCAGCAGCTTGGCAGGTAACTACGAGCAGTACTTC
clone_size: once; v_call: TRBV6-5; d_call: .; j_call: TRBJ1-2; cdr3_aa: CASSYTGGNGYTF; cdr3_nt: TGTGCCAGCAGTTATACGGGCGGGAATGGCTACACCTTC
clone_size: once; v_call: TRBV5-1; d_call: TRBD2; j_call: TRBJ2-7; cdr3_aa: CASSSSSSGVSYEQYF; cdr3_nt: TGCGCCAGCAGCTCCTCTTCTAGCGGGGTCTCCTACGAGCAGTACTTC
clone_size: once; v_call: TRBV7-2; d_call: .; j_call: TRBJ2-3; cdr3_aa: CASSFRGGERDTQYF; cdr3_nt: TGTGCCAGCAGCTTTAGGGGGGGGGAAAGAGATACGCAGTATTTT
clone_size: few; v_call: TRBV12-3/TRBV12-4; d_call: .; j_call: TRBJ1-5; cdr3_aa: CASSFTGSQPQHF; cdr3_nt: TGTGCCAGCAGTTTTACAGGGAGCCAGCCCCAGCATTTT
clone_size: .; v_call: TRBV5-1; d_call: .; j_call: TRBJ2-5; cdr3_aa: CASSLTAGQETQYF; cdr3_nt: TGCGCCAGCAGCTTAACCGCGGGACAAGAGACCCAGTACTTC
clone_size: .; v_call: TRBV3-1/TRBV3-2; d_call: .; j_call: TRBJ1-6; cdr3_aa: CASSPLQGYNSPLHF; cdr3_nt: TGTGCCAGCAGCCCATTGCAGGGGTACAATTCACCCCTCCACTTT
clone_size: .; v_call: TRBV29-1; d_call: TRBD2; j_call: TRBJ2-4; cdr3_aa: CSVKAGGSENIQYF; cdr3_nt: TGCAGCGTTAAAGCGGGGGGATCCGAAAACATTCAGTACTTC
clone_size: .; v_call: TRBV4-1; d_call: .; j_call: TRBJ2-1; cdr3_aa: CASSQEVAAPGEQFF; cdr3_nt: TGCGCCAGCAGCCAAGAAGTAGCAGCTCCGGGAGAGCAGTTCTTC
clone_size: .; v_call: TRBV7-9; d_call: TRBD1; j_call: TRBJ2-2; cdr3_aa: CASSQRTGDTGELFF; cdr3_nt: TGTGCCAGCAGTCAGAGGACAGGGGACACCGGGGAGCTGTTTTTT
clone_size: .; v_call: TRBV7-9; d_call: .; j_call: TRBJ1-6; cdr3_aa: CASSLARSNSPLHF; cdr3_nt: TGTGCCAGCAGCTTAGCGAGGAGTAATTCACCCCTCCACTTT
clone_size: once; v_call: TRBV3-1/TRBV3-2; d_call: .; j_call: TRBJ2-3; cdr3_aa: CASSQGTLEYF; cdr3_nt: TGTGCCAGCAGCCAAGGAACCTTAGAGTATTTT